This T cell receptor beta chain was captured in a study of identifying expanded T cells in peripheral blood. Notes on the study in general: About 1.2 clones differed between technical replicates, versus approximately 16 and 20 over time.

This clone showed up just once. Its cognate antigen is unknown. Profiling relied on immunoSEQ multiplex PCR, and the TCRdb table lists in-frame clones only, not all of them. Of tens of thousands of clones in the sample, 82% were seen once. Per germline, CDR1 LGHNT and CDR2 FRNRAP. This CDR3 is 12 amino acids long. V was trimmed by 7 bases and J by 6 bases, leaving 9 bases between them. This sequence joins TRBV12-5 and TRBJ2-2; D remains ambiguous. This receptor was taken from a person aged 18 to 75 in good health. What was sequenced was blood. The CDR3 coding sequence is TGTGCTAGTGTGCGTGGGGCCGGGGAGCTGTTTTTT. This gives the protein CASVRGAGELFF.